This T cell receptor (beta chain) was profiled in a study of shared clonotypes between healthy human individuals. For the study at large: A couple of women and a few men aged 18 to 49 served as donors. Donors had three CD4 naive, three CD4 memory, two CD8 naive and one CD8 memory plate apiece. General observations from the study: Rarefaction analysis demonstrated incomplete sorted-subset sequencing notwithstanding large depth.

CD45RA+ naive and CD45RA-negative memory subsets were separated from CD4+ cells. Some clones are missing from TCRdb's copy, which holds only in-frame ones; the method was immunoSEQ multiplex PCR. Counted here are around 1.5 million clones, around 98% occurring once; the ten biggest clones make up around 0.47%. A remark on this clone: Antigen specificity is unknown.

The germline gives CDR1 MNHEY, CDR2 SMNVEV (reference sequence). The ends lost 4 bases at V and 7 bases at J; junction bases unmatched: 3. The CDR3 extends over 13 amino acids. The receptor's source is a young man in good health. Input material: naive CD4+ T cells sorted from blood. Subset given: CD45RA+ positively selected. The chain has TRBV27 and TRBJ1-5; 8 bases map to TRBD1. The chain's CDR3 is CASSWTGIQPQHF. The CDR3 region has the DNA TGTGCCAGCAGTTGGACAGGGATACAGCCCCAGCATTTT.